The 13 T cell receptor beta chains below were found in one sample sequenced in a study of metastatic and nonmetastatic thyroid tumors (dated by TCRdb to about 2020). Library generation was performed with PCR. The run used an Illumina HiSeq 4000. TCRdb reprocessed the public reads (quality trimming at Q25 with fastp, clone calling with MiXCR) and kept in-frame beta chains. This sample has about 38,000 clones in its table, and 25% to 30% of those were observed once. The ten largest make up around 9.5% of the sample. No patient had received any treatment before thyroid surgery. Input material: blood. The receptors were sampled from a female donor with papillary thyroid cancer or a benign thyroid nodule (not recorded which). Some clones in this sample may be carry-over from other donors' samples.

This rearrangement joins TRBV7-8 to TRBJ1-5; 7 bases fit TRBD1. The CDR3 spans 15 residues. Germline CDR1 reads SGHVS; CDR2 reads FQNEAQ. The trim removed 8 bases at V and 5 bases at J, leaving 12 bases unmatched. The CDR3 sequence is CASSKAGQQDQPQHF. CDR3 coding DNA: TGTGCCAGCTCAAAAGCGGGACAGCAAGATCAGCCCCAGCATTTT.

This clone was seen only once. The V gene is TRBV11-3, the J gene TRBJ2-1; 12 bases align to TRBD2. In germline, CDR1 is SGHNT, CDR2 YENEEA. The junction had 1 base not matched to a gene; V was cut back by 0 bases and J by 4 bases. The CDR3 covers 16 residues. In DNA, the CDR3 is TGTGCCAGCAGCTTAGATGGACTAGCGGGATACAATGAGCAGTTCTTC. Residues: CASSLDGLAGYNEQFF.

The V call is TRBV2, the J call TRBJ1-1, with TRBD1 matching over 7 bases. V shed 1 base and J 5 bases; nucleotides not matched to a gene: 10. This CDR3 is built from 16 residues. Germline V gene lookup returns CDR1 SNHLY and CDR2 FYNNEI. CDR3 DNA: TGTGCCAGCAGTGAAGGAAGACAGGGACGTCGGACTGAAGCTTTCTTT. Translated: CASSEGRQGRRTEAFF.

Relative to its sample, this clone is medium-sized. Different DNA sequences within this sample yield the same CDR3. The genes are TRBV19 and TRBJ1-2; D is perhaps TRBD1 (6 bases). V was pared by 7 bases and J by 8 bases, with 11 bases between. This CDR3 has 11 amino acids. Germline-derived CDR1 and CDR2 are LNHDA and SQIVND (reference sequence). The CDR3 DNA follows: TGTGCCAGTACCCGGGGGGCAGGCTACACCTTC. Translated: CASTRGAGYTF.

The J gene is TRBJ2-7, the V gene TRBV20-1; possibly TRBD1 or TRBD2 for D (5 bases each). The germline V gene has CDR1 DFQATT and CDR2 SNEGSKA (reference sequence). V dropped 5 bases and J dropped 0 bases, with 14 bases sitting between them. The CDR3 has 14 amino acids. CDR3 in DNA: TGCAGTGCTCAGGGACCGCCAAGCTCCTACGAGCAGTACTTC. Its translation: CSAQGPPSSYEQYF.

This clone was counted ten times or more. This same CDR3 is encoded by further DNA sequences in the sample. CDR3 DNA sequence: TGCGCCAGCAGTGCTCGAGAGGGAGGCGAGCAGTTCTTC. Encoded protein: CASSAREGGEQFF. V usage is TRBV10-2 and J usage is TRBJ2-1, with D perhaps matching TRBD2 (6 bases). The ends were cut back, 4 bases at V and 10 bases at J, with 14 bases in the middle. The CDR3 spans 13 residues. Germline V gives CDR1 WSHSY, CDR2 SAAADI.

In its sample, this clone was seen many times. The V call is TRBV20-1, the J call TRBJ2-3; 8 positions agree with TRBD2. The germline gives CDR1 DFQATT, CDR2 SNEGSKA (reference sequence). J gave up 1 base and V 3 bases, and 3 bases lay outside the gene matches. This CDR3 is 14 amino acids long. The CDR3 reads CSASAGGGTDTQYF. CDR3 in DNA: TGCAGTGCTAGCGCCGGGGGGGGCACAGATACGCAGTATTTT.

This clone was picked up many times. The chain uses TRBV7-6 and TRBJ1-2; possibly TRBD1 for D (6 bases). Between the trimmed V and J ends, which lost 0 bases and 6 bases, there was a span of 17 bases. CDR3 length: 16 amino acids. CDR1 is SGHVS and CDR2 is FNYEAQ in the germline V gene. Here the CDR3 reads CASSLAAGKNRDGYTF. As DNA, the CDR3 is TGTGCCAGCAGCTTAGCGGCAGGGAAAAACAGGGATGGCTACACCTTC.

This chain's CDR3 is CASSQSGSGPGPDTQYF. CDR3 coding DNA: TGTGCCAGCAGCCAAAGCGGGAGCGGTCCGGGCCCAGATACGCAGTATTTT. The chain is built from TRBV11-2 and TRBJ2-3; 8 nucleotides agree with TRBD2. Germline CDR1 is SGHAT and CDR2 is FQNNGV. The ends lost 5 bases at V and 4 bases at J; junction bases unmatched: 14. The CDR3 runs 17 residues.

The chain is built from TRBV3-1 and TRBJ1-2, with D possibly being TRBD1 (5 bases). V was pared by 5 bases and J by 4 bases, with 20 bases between. Germline CDR1 is LGHDT and CDR2 is YNNKEL (reference sequence). This CDR3 is built from 16 residues. The DNA for the CDR3 is TGTGCCAGCAGCACCCGGACACCCGCCTTGGTCTATGGCTACACCTTC. Its translation is CASSTRTPALVYGYTF.

This clone was detected many times. This chain uses TRBV18 with TRBJ2-2, with D possibly being TRBD1 or TRBD2 (5 bases each). Trimming removed 2 bases at V and 6 bases at J, with 16 bases between. This CDR3 contains 16 residues. Germline CDR1 KGHSH, CDR2 LQKENI. The CDR3 DNA sequence: TGTGCCAGCTCACCATTAGGGACCGAAATCGCCGGGGAGCTGTTTTTT. This encodes CASSPLGTEIAGELFF.

This clone occurred many times. The chain uses TRBV9 and TRBJ2-2, with 13 bases lining up with TRBD2. The germline V gene has CDR1 SGDLS and CDR2 YYNGEE. This CDR3 is built from 19 residues. Trimming took 0 bases from V and 0 from J; bases not matched to a gene: 5. CDR3: CASSVEPGTSGTNTGELFF. Written as DNA, the CDR3 is TGTGCCAGCAGCGTAGAGCCGGGGACTAGCGGGACGAACACCGGGGAGCTGTTTTTT.

The chain recombines TRBV4-1 with TRBJ2-7, with 13 bases aligning to TRBD2. The germline V gene encodes CDR1 MGHRA and CDR2 YSYEKL. This CDR3 is built from 17 residues. The trim removed 0 bases at V and 3 bases at J, leaving 5 bases unmatched. The CDR3 region is CASSQEGTSGANYEQYF. In DNA, the CDR3 is TGCGCCAGCAGCCAAGAGGGGACTAGCGGGGCAAACTACGAGCAGTACTTC.